The TCR beta chain under discussion was sequenced for a study of T cells after posttransplantation cyclophosphamide. The study's findings and limits: Donor-recipient repertoire similarity was low at 1-2 months, rising over year one.

The CDR3 loop spans 14 amino acids. With 5 bases clipped from V and 10 bases from J, the junction kept 10 bases outside the gene matches. From germline, CDR1 is SGHTA and CDR2 FQGNSA. Clones were read by immunoSEQ multiplex PCR, and TCRdb kept only the in-frame ones, dropping some. The table has around 13,000 clones, approximately 82% seen once. A word on this clone: What it recognizes is unknown.

The genes are TRBV7-2 and TRBJ1-5; 8 bases match TRBD1. The specimen sequenced was memory CD4+ T cells sorted from PBMCs. This TCR derives from a man between 50 and 59 years old in good health, CMV-negative, and a related stem cell transplant donor. The CDR3 coding sequence is TGTGCCAGCAGCCCCGGACAGGGTCAAGGACCCCAGCATTTT. This codes for CASSPGQGQGPQHF.